These T cell receptor beta chains were read from a single sample in a study of response to subunit inactivated influenza vaccine. TCRdb reprocessed the RT-PCR reads via MiXCR and lists one record per CDR3 protein. The table records some 520,000 distinct CDR3 sequences, 16% of them present only once. The specimen comprised CD4+ T cells sorted from PBMCs, sampled less than 30 months after vaccination. Receptors originate from a man aged 50-75 years who received an inactivated influenza vaccine. The CDR3 runs from the conserved cysteine through the conserved F or W. The D gene is left open where the match is weak. Expanded clones get a size class; other rows say once, few or many, or leave the size out.

size,D,V,J,DNA,CDR3
NA,TRBD1,TRBV25-1,TRBJ2-3,TGTGCCAGCAGTGGTGGGACAGGGGTTACAGATACGCAGTATTTT,CASSGGTGVTDTQYF
NA,NA,TRBV7-2,TRBJ2-1,TGTGCCAGCAGCTATGTCCGGGATCACAATGAGCAGTTCTTC,CASSYVRDHNEQFF
NA,TRBD1,TRBV4-1,TRBJ1-4,TGCGCCAGCAGCCAGGGGACAGGGTCAGGGGAAAAACTGTTTTTT,CASSQGTGSGEKLFF
few,TRBD1,TRBV6-1,TRBJ1-6,TGTGCCAGCAGGAATCGCGACAGGGCCTATAATTCACCCCTCCACTTT,CASRNRDRAYNSPLHF
few,TRBD1,TRBV7-9,TRBJ1-2,TGTGCCAGCAGCCTAATCGAGGGGGCAGGAGGCTACACCTTC,CASSLIEGAGGYTF
NA,TRBD2,TRBV20-1,TRBJ2-1,TGCAGTGCTACTGGGACTAGCGGGACCAGGGGAGATGAGCAGTTCTTC,CSATGTSGTRGDEQFF
NA,TRBD2,TRBV11-2,TRBJ2-1,TGTGCCAGCAGTCCCGCTAGCGGGAGGGCGGGTAATGAGCAGTTCTTC,CASSPASGRAGNEQFF
few,TRBD2,TRBV6-1,TRBJ2-3,TGTGCCAGCAGCCCCCGCGGGAGGGCCTGGTCTACGCAGTATTTT,CASSPRGRAWSTQYF
many,NA,TRBV29-1,TRBJ2-5,TGCAGCGTAGGACGCCGCCAAGAGACCCAGTACTTC,CSVGRRQETQYF
few,NA,TRBV27,TRBJ2-7,TGTGCCAGCAGACCCTTGATTGAGGTTTACGAGCAGTACTTC,CASRPLIEVYEQYF
few,NA,TRBV2,TRBJ2-3,TGTGCCAGCAGTGAGAATTCCCCCGGGGGCCGGTGGACGCAGTATTTT,CASSENSPGGRWTQYF
NA,NA,TRBV29-1,TRBJ2-5,TGCAGCGTTGAACTCAGGGATATACAAGAGACCCAGTACTTC,CSVELRDIQETQYF
NA,NA,TRBV5-1,TRBJ2-6,TGCGCCAGCAGCTTGGGTGGAGCGGCTGGGGCCAACGTCCTGACTTTC,CASSLGGAAGANVLTF
NA,NA,TRBV20-1,TRBJ1-1,TGCAGTGCACAAGGACCGCACACTGAAGCTTTCTTT,CSAQGPHTEAFF
NA,NA,TRBV11-2,TRBJ2-3,TGTGCCAGCAGCTCCCAGCTGGGGACGGATACGCAGTATTTT,CASSSQLGTDTQYF
NA,NA,TRBV28,TRBJ2-1,TGTGCCAGCAGTCCACAGGGAATGATTGGGAATGAGCAGTTCTTC,CASSPQGMIGNEQFF
NA,NA,TRBV7-2,TRBJ2-3,TGTGCCAGCAGCTTCGGTGTGCAGATTACAAGGGGAACGCAGTATTTT,CASSFGVQITRGTQYF
NA,NA,TRBV3-1,TRBJ2-3,TGTGCCAGCAGTATAAGTCCCTCCGATACGCAGTATTTT,CASSISPSDTQYF
few,NA,TRBV12-3/TRBV12-4,TRBJ1-6,TGTGCCAGCACCACAGCGGGAGATAATTCACCCCTCCACTTT,CASTTAGDNSPLHF
NA,NA,TRBV7-2,TRBJ1-2,TGTGCCAGCAGCCGCCGGGACGGTTTTAACTATGGCTACACCTTC,CASSRRDGFNYGYTF
NA,NA,TRBV5-1,TRBJ1-1,TGCGCCAGCAACAACCTCCTAGGGAACACTGAAGCTTTCTTT,CASNNLLGNTEAFF
NA,NA,TRBV3-1,TRBJ2-2,TGTGCCAGCAGCCAAGAATTATCCGGGGAGCTGTTTTTT,CASSQELSGELFF
NA,NA,TRBV7-9,TRBJ1-2,TGTGCCAGCAGCTTACAGAGGCAAGCCTATGGCTACACCTTC,CASSLQRQAYGYTF
few,NA,TRBV12-3/TRBV12-4,TRBJ2-3,TGTGCCAGCAGTTGGAGAGATACGCAGTATTTT,CASSWRDTQYF
many,NA,TRBV5-1,TRBJ2-1,TGCGCCAGCAGCTGGAAAGGGAACAACCCCTACAATGAGCAGTTCTTC,CASSWKGNNPYNEQFF
NA,TRBD1,TRBV5-1,TRBJ1-1,TGCGCCAGCAGCTGGGGACAGAACCCTACTGAAGCTTTCTTT,CASSWGQNPTEAFF
NA,TRBD1,TRBV4-2,TRBJ2-7,TGTGCCAGCAGCCGCACCCCTAAAATGACCGGGACAGAGCCCTACGAGCAGTACTTC,CASSRTPKMTGTEPYEQYF
few,TRBD1,TRBV2,TRBJ2-5,TGTGCCAGCGGAGTTGACAGGGGTGGAGAGACCCAGTACTTC,CASGVDRGGETQYF
NA,NA,TRBV3-1,TRBJ1-5,TGTGCCAGCAGCCAAGGGTCAGGGGCTAGCAATCAGCCCCAGCATTTT,CASSQGSGASNQPQHF
few,NA,TRBV28,TRBJ2-1,TGTGCCAGCAATAGACCCTACAATGAGCAGTTCTTC,CASNRPYNEQFF
NA,NA,TRBV6-1,TRBJ2-3,TGTGCCAGCAGTGAAGGGACGCGGTGTACGCAGTATTTT,CASSEGTRCTQYF
NA,NA,TRBV20-1,TRBJ1-1,TGCAGTGCTAGATTGAGCAGAGTAGTCACTGAAGCTTTCTTT,CSARLSRVVTEAFF
few,NA,TRBV30,TRBJ1-4,TGTGCCTGGAGTGCTGGGGTAGGGGAAAAACTGTTTTTT,CAWSAGVGEKLFF
NA,TRBD1,TRBV10-3,TRBJ2-3,TGTGCCATCAGTGTACAGGGGGCAGGCACAGATACGCAGTATTTT,CAISVQGAGTDTQYF
many,NA,TRBV11-2,TRBJ2-1,TGTGCCAGCAGCTCCCTTAGGGACTACAATGAGCAGTTCTTC,CASSSLRDYNEQFF
NA,NA,TRBV9,TRBJ2-5,TGTGCCAGCAGCGTAGGGGTTAGACAAGAGACCCAGTACTTC,CASSVGVRQETQYF
few,NA,TRBV7-9,TRBJ2-2,TGTGCCAGCAGAACTGGCAGGGAGAACACCGGGGAGCTGTTTTTT,CASRTGRENTGELFF
many,TRBD2,TRBV5-6,TRBJ2-4,TGTGCCAGCAGCTTCCCGTCTAGCGGGAGAAGGGGACTCGCCAAAAACATTCAGTACTTC,CASSFPSSGRRGLAKNIQYF
few,TRBD2,TRBV9,TRBJ2-3,TGTGCCAGCAGCGTAGGGGTTCGGCTAGCGGGGGGAAAATTTAGCACAGATACGCAGTATTTT,CASSVGVRLAGGKFSTDTQYF
NA,NA,TRBV18,TRBJ2-1,TGTGCCAGCTCACCAGCCCCCACCAACAATGAGCAGTTCTTC,CASSPAPTNNEQFF
NA,NA,TRBV15,TRBJ2-2,TGTGCCACCAGCCGAACGGCTGGGACCGGGGAGCTGTTTTTT,CATSRTAGTGELFF
NA,NA,TRBV28,TRBJ2-7,TGTGCCAGCACCATACGAGGACAGCAGTACTTC,CASTIRGQQYF
few,NA,TRBV19,TRBJ1-5,TGTGCCAGTGCGGACCGCGTCAATCAGCCCCAGCATTTT,CASADRVNQPQHF
NA,TRBD2,TRBV9,TRBJ2-1,TGTGCCAGCAGCGTGGGACTAGCGGTGTACAATGAGCAGTTCTTC,CASSVGLAVYNEQFF
many,NA,TRBV7-2,TRBJ2-7,TGTGCCAGCAGCTTAGGGCAGGGTTGGATCTACGAGCAGTACTTC,CASSLGQGWIYEQYF
NA,TRBD2,TRBV20-1,TRBJ2-1,TGCAGTGCTAGAGTGCGGGGGGGCAAAAACTACAATGAGCAGTTCTTC,CSARVRGGKNYNEQFF
many,NA,TRBV11-2,TRBJ2-3,TGTGCCAGCAGCTTAGATTCAGGGGCAGATACGCAGTATTTT,CASSLDSGADTQYF
many,TRBD1,TRBV7-9,TRBJ2-3,TGTGCCAGCAGCTCCGGGACAGGGGGCACCGATACGCAGTATTTT,CASSSGTGGTDTQYF
NA,NA,TRBV20-1,TRBJ1-6,TGCAGTGCGAAGCGGGGTCCGCGCTTATATAATTCACCCCTCCACTTT,CSAKRGPRLYNSPLHF
NA,NA,TRBV7-3,TRBJ2-3,TGTGCCAGCAGCTTAATGGGCGGGAGCACAGATACGCAGTATTTT,CASSLMGGSTDTQYF
many,NA,TRBV20-1,TRBJ1-3,TGCAGTGTGTCCTACTCTGGAAACACCATATATTTT,CSVSYSGNTIYF
NA,NA,TRBV4-3,TRBJ1-2,TGCGCCAGCAGCCAAGGGGGGTGGGACCTAAGTAACTATGGCTACACCTTC,CASSQGGWDLSNYGYTF
few,TRBD2,TRBV7-3,TRBJ2-1,TGTGCCAGCAGCGCCACTAGCGGCTCCTACAATGAGCAGTTCTTC,CASSATSGSYNEQFF